These 5 T cell receptor beta chains share one sample of origin, sequenced in a study of T cells in Graves' hyperthyroidism and ophthalmopathy (dated by TCRdb to about 2019). Library generation was performed with multiplex PCR. The run used an Illumina HiSeq 2000. TCR beta CDR3 regions were amplified from RNA transcripts. For the first round of RT-PCR on the TCR CDR3, the HTBI primer set was used together with the Qiagen OneStep RT-PCR kit. In TCRdb, the public reads were trimmed at Q25 with fastp and aligned with MiXCR, with productive beta chains retained. Each entry is one CDR3 protein sequence, shown with its most common DNA and genes. The table for this sample lists roughly 520,000 distinct CDR3 sequences; roughly 25% of them were counted only once. The ten top clones hold roughly 12% of the sample. Material for sequencing was blood. The receptors shown here come from a woman aged 25 to 39 with Graves' ophthalmopathy.

The genes are TRBV6-1 and TRBJ2-2, with 7 bases fitting TRBD1. Germline values: CDR1 MNHNS, CDR2 SASEGT. This CDR3 is built from 17 residues. V lost 0 bases to trimming and J lost 1 base; unmatched junction nucleotides: 5. The CDR3 spells CASSEATGQMNTGELFF. The CDR3 DNA reads as TGTGCCAGCAGTGAAGCAACGGGACAGATGAACACCGGGGAGCTGTTTTTT.

This clonotype was found many times. The chain uses TRBV12-3 or TRBV12-4 and TRBJ1-1, with D possibly matching TRBD1 (6 bases). This CDR3 has 15 amino acids. Trimming removed 7 bases at V and 2 bases at J, with 17 bases between. For the CDR3, the DNA is TGTGCCAGCACCCCCACAGGGACACTAAACACTGAAGCTTTCTTT. Amino acids: CASTPTGTLNTEAFF.

With respect to this clonotype: This clone may be a read error of a much larger clone one base away. The rearrangement links TRBV29-1 to TRBJ2-5; 11 positions match TRBD2. Germline values: CDR1 SQVTM, CDR2 ANQGSEA. The CDR3 spans 14 residues. The CDR3 reads CSVGLLAGGETHYF. The CDR3 DNA follows: TGCAGCGTTGGCTTGCTAGCGGGGGGAGAGACCCACTACTTC.

There are many counts of this clonotype. The V and J genes are TRBV20-1 and TRBJ1-1; D is unresolved. Germline CDR1 is DFQATT and CDR2 is SNEGSKA (reference sequence). V lost 0 bases and J 0 bases, leaving 14 bases between the germline ends. The CDR3 loop spans 16 amino acids. The CDR3 nucleotides read TGCAGTGCTAGAGATAGAAGGCAGAGTATGAACACTGAAGCTTTCTTT. Encoded protein: CSARDRRQSMNTEAFF.

This clonotype was counted at least ten times. CDR3 DNA sequence: TGCAGCGTTTCTCAGGGGGTTAGATCTGAAGCTTTCTTT. This encodes CSVSQGVRSEAFF. This chain joins TRBV29-1 and TRBJ1-1, with 7 bases that match TRBD1. The V gene end was trimmed by 5 bases and the J gene end by 6 bases; junction bases not matched to a gene: 9. This CDR3 region has 13 residues. CDR1 is SQVTM, CDR2 ANQGSEA, per germline. Based on the CDR3 plus reference TRBV29-1 and TRBJ1-1, the full variable domain is SAVISQKPSRDICQRGTSLTIQCQVDSQVTMMFWYRQQPGQSLTLIATANQGSEATYESGFVIDKFPISRPNLTFSTLTVSNMSPEDSSIYLCSVSQGVRSEAFFGQGTRLTVV.